This TCR beta chain was recovered during a study of CD8+ T cells in alopecia areata. Reverse transcription of extracted RNA yielded cDNA, which provided the sequencing template. The method was immunoSEQ multiplex PCR; TCRdb's version includes in-frame clones alone and lacks a portion of them. This table holds about 110,000 clones, approximately 59% found once. Sorting of CD4+ and CD8+ T cells was performed on PBMCs. General study points: Sequence data from scalp samples additionally include resident alphabeta T cells of normal skin. Relative to normal scalp, lesional scalp, especially alopecia totalis/universalis, showed higher clonality. The study found TCR sharing across patients less clear than in mice, possibly for HLA reasons.

Remarks on this clone: Its antigen is still unknown.

Germline V lookup: CDR1 PRHDT, CDR2 FYEKMQ (reference sequence). The CDR3 contains 14 residues. The V gene end was trimmed by 4 bases and the J gene end by 5 bases; junction bases not matched to a gene: 4. Sequenced sample: CD8+ T cells sorted from blood. This clonotype was obtained from a human donor in good health. This sequence joins TRBV13 and TRBJ2-5, with 10 bases that match TRBD1. The CDR3 DNA reads TGTGCCAGCAGCTCGGGACAGGGGATTGAGACCCAGTACTTC. This translates into CASSSGQGIETQYF.